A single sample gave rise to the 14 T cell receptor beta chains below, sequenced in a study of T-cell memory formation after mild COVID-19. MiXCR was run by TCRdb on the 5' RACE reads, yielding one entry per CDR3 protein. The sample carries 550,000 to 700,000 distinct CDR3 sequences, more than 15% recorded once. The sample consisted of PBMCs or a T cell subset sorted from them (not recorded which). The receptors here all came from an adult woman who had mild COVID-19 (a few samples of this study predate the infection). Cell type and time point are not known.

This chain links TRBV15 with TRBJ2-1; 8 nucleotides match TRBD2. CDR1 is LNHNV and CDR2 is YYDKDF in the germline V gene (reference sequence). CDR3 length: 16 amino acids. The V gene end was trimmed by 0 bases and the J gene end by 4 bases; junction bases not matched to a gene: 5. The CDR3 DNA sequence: TGTGCCACCAGCAGAGATCCCAGCGGGAGTTACAATGAGCAGTTCTTC. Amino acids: CATSRDPSGSYNEQFF.

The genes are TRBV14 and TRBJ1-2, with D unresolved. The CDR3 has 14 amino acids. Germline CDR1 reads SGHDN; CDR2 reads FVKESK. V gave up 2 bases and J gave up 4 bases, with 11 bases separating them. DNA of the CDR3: TGTGCCAGCAGCCAAAACAGCATTCCCTATGGCTACACCTTC. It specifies CASSQNSIPYGYTF.

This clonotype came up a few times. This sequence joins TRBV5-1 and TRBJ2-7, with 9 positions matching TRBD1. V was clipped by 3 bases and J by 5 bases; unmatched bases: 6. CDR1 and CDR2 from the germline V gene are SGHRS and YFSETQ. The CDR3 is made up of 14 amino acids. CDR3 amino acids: CASSSRTGDDEQYF. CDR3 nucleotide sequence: TGCGCCAGCAGCTCCCGGACAGGGGACGACGAGCAGTACTTC.

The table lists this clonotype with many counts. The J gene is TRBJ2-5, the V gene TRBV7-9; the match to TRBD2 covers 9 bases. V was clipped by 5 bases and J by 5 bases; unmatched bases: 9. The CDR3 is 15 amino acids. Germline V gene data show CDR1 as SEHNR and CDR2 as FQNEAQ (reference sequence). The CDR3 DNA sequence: TGTGCCAGCAGCCCCCCGGGACTAGCTTTCGAGACCCAGTACTTC. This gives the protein CASSPPGLAFETQYF.

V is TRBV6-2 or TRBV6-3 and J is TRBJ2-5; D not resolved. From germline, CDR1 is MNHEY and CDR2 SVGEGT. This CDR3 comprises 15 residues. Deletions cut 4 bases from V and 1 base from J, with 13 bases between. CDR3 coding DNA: TGTGCCAGCAGTTCGATGACTTCGGGCCAAGAGACCCAGTACTTC. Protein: CASSSMTSGQETQYF.

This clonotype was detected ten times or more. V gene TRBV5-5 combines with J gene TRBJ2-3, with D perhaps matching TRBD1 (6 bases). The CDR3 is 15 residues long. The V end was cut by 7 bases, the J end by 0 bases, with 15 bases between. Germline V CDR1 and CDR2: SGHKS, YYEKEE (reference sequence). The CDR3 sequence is CASGPTGSSTDTQYF. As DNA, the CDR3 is TGTGCCAGCGGCCCGACAGGTTCGAGCACAGATACGCAGTATTTT.

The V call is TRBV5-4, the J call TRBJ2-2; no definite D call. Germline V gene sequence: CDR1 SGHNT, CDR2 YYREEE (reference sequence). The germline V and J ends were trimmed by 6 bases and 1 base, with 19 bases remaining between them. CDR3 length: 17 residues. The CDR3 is CASNSHPDIRNTGELFF. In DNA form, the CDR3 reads TGTGCCAGCAACTCCCACCCGGATATCCGGAACACCGGGGAGCTGTTTTTT.

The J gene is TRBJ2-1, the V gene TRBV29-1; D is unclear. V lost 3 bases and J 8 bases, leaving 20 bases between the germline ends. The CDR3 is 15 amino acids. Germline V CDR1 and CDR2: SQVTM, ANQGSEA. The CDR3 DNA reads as TGCAGCGTTGACTGTGTGACAAGCCATGAGGATGAGCAGTTCTTC. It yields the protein CSVDCVTSHEDEQFF.

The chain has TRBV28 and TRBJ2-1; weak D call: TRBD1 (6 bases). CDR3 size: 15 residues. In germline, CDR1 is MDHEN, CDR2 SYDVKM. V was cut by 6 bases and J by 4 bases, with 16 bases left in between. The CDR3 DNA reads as TGTGCCAGCAGATGGGGGCAGGGCGCATACAATGAGCAGTTCTTC. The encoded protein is CASRWGQGAYNEQFF.

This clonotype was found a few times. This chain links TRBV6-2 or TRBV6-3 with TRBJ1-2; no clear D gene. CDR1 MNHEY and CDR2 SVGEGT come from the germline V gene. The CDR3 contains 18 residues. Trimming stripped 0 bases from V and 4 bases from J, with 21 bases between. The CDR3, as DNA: TGTGCCAGCAGTTACTCGGGGAGGACGACCTCATTTCGCTATGGCTACACCTTC. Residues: CASSYSGRTTSFRYGYTF.

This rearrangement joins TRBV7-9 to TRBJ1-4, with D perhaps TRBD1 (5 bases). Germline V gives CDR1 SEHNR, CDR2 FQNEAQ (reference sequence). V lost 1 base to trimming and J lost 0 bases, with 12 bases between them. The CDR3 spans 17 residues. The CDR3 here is CASSLGPGAATNEKLFF. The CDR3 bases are TGTGCCAGCAGCTTAGGCCCCGGGGCTGCAACTAATGAAAAACTGTTTTTT. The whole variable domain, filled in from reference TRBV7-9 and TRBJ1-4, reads DTGVSQNPRHKITKRGQNVTFRCDPISEHNRLYWYRQTLGQGPEFLTYFQNEAQLEKSRLLSDRFSAERPKGSFSTLEIQRTEQGDSAMYLCASSLGPGAATNEKLFFGSGTQLSVL.

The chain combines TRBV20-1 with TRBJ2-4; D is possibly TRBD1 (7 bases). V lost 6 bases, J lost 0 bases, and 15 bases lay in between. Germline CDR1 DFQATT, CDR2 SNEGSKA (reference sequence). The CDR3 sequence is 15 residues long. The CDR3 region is CSAYRQGLAKNIQYF. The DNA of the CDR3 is TGCAGTGCATATAGACAGGGACTAGCCAAAAACATTCAGTACTTC.

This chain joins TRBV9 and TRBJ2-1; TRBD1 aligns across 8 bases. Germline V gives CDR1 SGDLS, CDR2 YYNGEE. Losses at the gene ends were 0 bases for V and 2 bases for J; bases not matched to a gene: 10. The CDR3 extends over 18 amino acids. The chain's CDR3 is CASSVGQGAIRTYNEQFF. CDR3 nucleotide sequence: TGTGCCAGCAGCGTAGGCCAGGGGGCCATCCGGACCTACAATGAGCAGTTCTTC.

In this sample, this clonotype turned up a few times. CDR3 sequence reads: CASSEFTSNYEQYF. The CDR3 nucleotides read TGCGCCAGCAGTGAGTTTACATCAAACTACGAGCAGTACTTC. The chain uses TRBV10-2 and TRBJ2-7; D is undetermined. This CDR3 is built from 14 residues. Deletions cut 1 base from V and 3 bases from J, with 10 bases between. In germline, CDR1 is WSHSY, CDR2 SAAADI.